These 18 T cell receptor beta chains came from one sample sequenced in a study of CD8+ T cells in alopecia areata. A sort of pooled cutaneous lymph node cells used CD4, CD8alpha, NKG2D, NKG2ACE and other stains. The sequencing template was cDNA reverse transcribed from extracted RNA. Profiling relied on immunoSEQ multiplex PCR, and the TCRdb table lists in-frame clones only, not all of them. The specimen has about 300,000 clones, none found just once. Sample: CD4+ T cells sorted from a lymph node. These receptors were collected from a C3H/HeJ mouse with alopecia areata. This strain has MHC haplotype H2-k.

This clone was counted between two and nine times. This sequence may be a read error, since a much larger clone differs from it by one base. Gene names follow the mouse nomenclature. The read ends 4 residues before the CDR3 terminus; that terminus is restored from the germline J gene. This same CDR3 is encoded by further DNA sequences in the sample. The gene calls are TRBV19 and TRBJ2-3; a weak D match, TRBD2 (5 bases). The V end lost 3 bases, the J end lost 1 base, and 6 bases lay between the germline ends. The CDR3 is made up of 13 amino acids. Germline CDR1 reads FNHDT; CDR2 reads SITEND (reference sequence). The CDR3 loop reads CASSSGGAETLYF. The part of the CDR3 DNA that was read is TGTGCCAGCAGTAGTGGGGGTGCAGAA.

As to this clone: Mouse names are used for the genes. The CDR3 is cut off 4 residues early in the read; its end comes from the germline J gene. The gene calls are TRBV13-3 and TRBJ2-7; 10 bases align to TRBD2. Germline values: CDR1 NNHDY, CDR2 SYVADS. The CDR3 totals 14 residues. The part of the CDR3 DNA that was read is TGTGCCAGCAGGGGGGGACTGGGGAGGAAT. Its protein product is CASRGGLGRN. The entire CDR3 reads CASRGGLGRNEQYF.

About this clone itself: Any gene name here is a mouse gene name. The read stops 3 residues short of the end of the CDR3; the missing end is completed from the germline J gene. The V gene is TRBV5, the J gene TRBJ1-6; D is perhaps TRBD1 (5 bases). TRBJ1-6 is assigned to the ORF class and has an uncertain function. V was clipped by 4 bases and J by 0 bases, with 7 bases between them. The germline V gene encodes CDR1 LGHNA and CDR2 YNLKQL (reference sequence). The CDR3 runs to 15 residues. CDR3 bases read: TGTGCCAGCAGCCCGACAGATTCCTATAATTCGCCC. It encodes CASSPTDSYNSP. The complete CDR3 sequence is CASSPTDSYNSPLYF.

This clone was seen a few times. Mouse gene names and germline throughout. The missing CDR3 end, 4 residues past where the read stops, is filled in from the germline J gene. The same CDR3 can be traced to other DNA sequences in this sample. The rearrangement uses TRBV1 and TRBJ2-1; 8 bases are shared with TRBD2. The CDR3 is 15 amino acids. The germline V gene encodes CDR1 NSQYPW and CDR2 LRSPGD (reference sequence). CDR3 sequence reads: CTCSADGGAGAEQFF. CDR3 bases read: TGCACCTGCAGTGCAGACGGGGGGGCGGGGGCT.

As for this clone: Any gene name here is a mouse gene name. The read ends 4 residues early relative to the CDR3; the germline J gene fills the gap. The chain couples TRBV13-1 to TRBJ2-7; 10 bases fit TRBD1. CDR3 length equals 14 residues. Germline values: CDR1 NSHNY, CDR2 SYGAGN. This CDR3 reads CASSFRDRGYEQYF. The CDR3 bases that were read are TGTGCCAGCAGCTTCCGGGACAGGGGATAT.

This clone was detected only a few times. The gene names here belong to mouse. Read sequence stops 4 residues before the CDR3 end, and the germline J gene provides the missing end. The rearrangement links TRBV13-3 to TRBJ2-5, with 8 bases fitting TRBD2. The V gene's germline CDR1 is NNHDY and CDR2 SYVADS. The CDR3 is 15 residues long. The CDR3: CASSEGGLGKDTQYF. CDR3 bases read: TGTGCCAGCAGTGAGGGGGGGCTGGGAAAAGAC.

This clone was recorded a few times. Genes and germline come from the mouse. The sequenced CDR3 bases are TGCACCTGCAGTGCGAATGGGGGGTATGCT. It codes for CTCSANGGYA. The CDR3 reads in full as CTCSANGGYAEQFF. The gene calls are TRBV1 and TRBJ2-1; TRBD2 agrees at 7 bases. The CDR3 end falls 4 residues outside the read, so it is completed with the germline J gene. Trimming took 3 bases from V and 4 from J; bases not matched to a gene: 3. Germline lookup yields CDR1 NSQYPW and CDR2 LRSPGD (reference sequence). The CDR3 has 14 amino acids.

In the case of this clone: All gene names here are mouse names. The CDR3 is cut off 4 residues early in the read; its end comes from the germline J gene. This chain links TRBV1 with TRBJ2-5; unclear D gene. The CDR3 is 15 residues long. The V and J ends lost 0 bases and 2 bases respectively, with 9 bases between them. Germline CDR1 NSQYPW, CDR2 LRSPGD (reference sequence). CDR3 residues: CTCSADYNSQDTQYF. The CDR3 DNA, read in part, is TGCACCTGCAGTGCAGATTACAACAGCCAAGAC.

This clone was observed a handful of times. All gene names here are mouse names. The CDR3 end is not reached by the read, which stops 4 residues before it; the germline J gene fills it in. The chain uses TRBV5 and TRBJ1-1, with a possible D match to TRBD1 (5 bases). The CDR3 is 15 residues long. Deletions cut 5 bases from V and 0 bases from J, with 13 bases between. CDR1 and CDR2 (germline): LGHNA, YNLKQL (reference sequence). CDR3 loop: CASSARQRANTEVFF. The covered CDR3 bases are TGTGCCAGCAGCGCCCGACAGAGAGCAAACACA.

This clone has only a few counts. The genes are named according to mouse. The read falls 4 residues short of the CDR3 end, and the missing part is taken from the germline J gene. The sample contains more than one DNA sequence encoding this CDR3. The chain uses TRBV13-3 and TRBJ2-7; possible D gene TRBD1, 5 bases. Germline values: CDR1 NNHDY, CDR2 SYVADS. This CDR3 is 14 amino acids long. V shed 1 base and J shed 0 bases, with 8 bases lying between them. CDR3 in amino acids: CASSDRQSSYEQYF. The DNA read from the CDR3 is TGTGCCAGCAGTGATCGACAGAGCTCCTAT.

A word on this clone: Gene names and germline match the mouse. The read is 4 residues too short to cover the CDR3 end, so that end is filled in from the germline J gene. The chain is built from TRBV19 and TRBJ2-5; D may be TRBD2 (6 bases). From germline, CDR1 is FNHDT and CDR2 SITEND (reference sequence). This CDR3 is 14 amino acids long. Partial CDR3 DNA: TGTGCCAGCAGCAGCGGGACTCCGGAGGAC. Translated, it gives CASSSGTPED. The whole CDR3 protein is CASSSGTPEDTQYF.

This clone has a handful of counts. These gene names are mouse names. The observed sequence ends 4 residues before the CDR3 terminus, with the missing tail filled in from the germline J gene. V and J are TRBV31 and TRBJ2-1, with TRBD2 matching 7 bases. CDR3 size: 13 residues. V was pared by 5 bases and J by 1 base, with 2 bases of the junction left unmatched. Germline CDR1 is GKSSPN and CDR2 is SITVG. The CDR3: CAWDWANYAEQFF. CDR3 DNA (partial): TGTGCCTGGGACTGGGCGAACTATGCT.

Regarding this clone: Gene names and germline refer to mouse. The missing CDR3 end, 4 residues past where the read stops, is filled in from the germline J gene. The chain carries TRBV13-3 and TRBJ1-2, with D possibly being TRBD1 (6 bases). From germline, CDR1 is NNHDY and CDR2 SYVADS. The V end lost 0 bases, the J end lost 4 bases, and 13 bases lay between the germline ends. The CDR3 runs 15 residues. The CDR3 loop is CASSDARGGSSDYTF. CDR3 DNA, as far as it was read: TGTGCCAGCAGTGATGCAAGGGGGGGCAGCTCC.

Details on this clone: Genes here carry mouse names. The read gets to within 4 residues of the CDR3 end, and the germline J gene fills in the rest. The V and J genes are TRBV13-1 and TRBJ1-2, with a tentative D call TRBD1 (5 bases). CDR1 is NSHNY, CDR2 SYGAGN, per germline. Trimming stripped 5 bases from V and 2 bases from J, with 10 bases between. The CDR3 runs 13 residues. The sequenced CDR3 bases are TGTGCCAGCAGAAAGACAGCGAACTCC. Translation: CASRKTANS. The CDR3 as a whole reads CASRKTANSDYTF.

As to this clone: Mouse germline and gene names are used. The read is 4 residues too short to cover the CDR3 end, so that end is filled in from the germline J gene. The J gene is TRBJ2-5, the V gene TRBV13-1; D is possibly TRBD1 (5 bases). This CDR3 is built from 16 residues. Per germline, CDR1 NSHNY and CDR2 SYGAGN. CDR3 DNA, as far as it was read: TGTGCCAGCAGTGACAGGGTGAGAGGTATGGAAGAC. Its protein product is CASSDRVRGMED. The entire CDR3 sequence reads CASSDRVRGMEDTQYF.

Turning to this clone: Gene and germline names: mouse. The read gets to within 4 residues of the CDR3 end, and the germline J gene fills in the rest. The V call is TRBV13-3, the J call TRBJ2-1, with 7 bases aligning to TRBD2. With V trimmed by 0 bases and J by 4 bases, 4 bases remained unmatched. CDR1 is NNHDY and CDR2 is SYVADS in the germline V gene. This CDR3 has 15 residues. CDR3 DNA, as far as it was read: TGTGCCAGCAGTGATGACCGGGGGGGGTATGCT. Translating gives CASSDDRGGYA. The CDR3 as a whole reads CASSDDRGGYAEQFF.

This clone occurred a few times. Gene and germline names: mouse. The read comes to an end 4 residues before the CDR3 does, leaving the germline J gene to fill in the end. The chain couples TRBV1 to TRBJ2-7; TRBD2 agrees at 7 bases. The germline V gene has CDR1 NSQYPW and CDR2 LRSPGD (reference sequence). Trimming cost V 3 bases and J 0 bases; bases outside gene matches: 2. The CDR3 is made up of 14 amino acids. Incomplete CDR3 DNA: TGCACCTGCAGTGCGGGGGGGTTCTCCTAT. Its protein is CTCSAGGFSY. The CDR3 reads in full as CTCSAGGFSYEQYF. Full variable domain (outside the CDR3, taken from reference TRBV1 and TRBJ2-7): VTLLEQNPRWRLVPRGQAVNLRCILKNSQYPWMSWYQQDLQKQLQWLFTLRSPGDKEVKSLPGADYLATRVTDTELRLQVANMSQGRTLYCTCSAGGFSYEQYFGPGTRLTVL.

This clone was observed a handful of times. The gene symbols are mouse symbols. The CDR3 extends 4 residues past the end of the read, so its final part is completed from the germline J gene. The V and J genes are TRBV13-1 and TRBJ2-1; D is perhaps TRBD2 (7 bases). Germline V gene sequence: CDR1 NSHNY, CDR2 SYGAGN. There are 15 residues in the CDR3. CDR3 protein: CASSDQGGRLAEQFF. The CDR3 bases that were read are TGTGCCAGCAGTGATCAAGGGGGGCGATTAGCT.